This entry is about one T cell receptor (beta chain). No antigen is known for it. A second roughly 6 to 12 cycle PCR used barcoded and J-beta primers. Each cDNA molecule, via a template-switch adaptor with 12 random nucleotides, was tagged. Every sample gave at least 2.5 million paired-end reads containing CDR3. TCRdb re-analysed the 5' RACE reads in MiXCR, keeping a single row per CDR3 protein. This sample carries around 1,500,000 distinct CDR3 sequences, about 28% of them seen once, and the ten largest clones take roughly 8%. The sample originates from a study of blood T cells in healthy people across ages. Study results and limitations: Age advanced and TCR beta diversity per million T cells fell, roughly linearly.

The CDR3 runs 14 residues. Trimming removed 4 bases from V and 10 bases from J, with 16 bases in between. Germline V gene sequence: CDR1 KGHDR, CDR2 SFDVKD. The sample consisted of blood. The chain has TRBV24-1 and TRBJ2-1; D is possibly TRBD2 (5 bases). The clonotype comes from a woman aged 30 to 39 in good health. The CDR3 loop reads CATSERARSEEQFF. The CDR3 region has the DNA TGTGCCACCAGTGAGCGGGCCCGATCGGAAGAGCAGTTCTTC.